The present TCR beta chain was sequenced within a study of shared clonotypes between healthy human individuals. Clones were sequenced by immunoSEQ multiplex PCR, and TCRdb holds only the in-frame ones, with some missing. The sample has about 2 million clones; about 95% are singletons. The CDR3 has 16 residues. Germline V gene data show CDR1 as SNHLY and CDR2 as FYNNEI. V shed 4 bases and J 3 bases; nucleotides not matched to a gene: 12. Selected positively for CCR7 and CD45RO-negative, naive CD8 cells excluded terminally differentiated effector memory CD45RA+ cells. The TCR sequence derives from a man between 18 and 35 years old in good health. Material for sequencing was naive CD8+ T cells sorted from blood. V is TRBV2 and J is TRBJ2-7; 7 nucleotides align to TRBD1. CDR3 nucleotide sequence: TGTGCCAGCAGTGGGTTAGAGACAGGGTGGGACTACGAGCAGTACTTC. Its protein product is CASSGLETGWDYEQYF.